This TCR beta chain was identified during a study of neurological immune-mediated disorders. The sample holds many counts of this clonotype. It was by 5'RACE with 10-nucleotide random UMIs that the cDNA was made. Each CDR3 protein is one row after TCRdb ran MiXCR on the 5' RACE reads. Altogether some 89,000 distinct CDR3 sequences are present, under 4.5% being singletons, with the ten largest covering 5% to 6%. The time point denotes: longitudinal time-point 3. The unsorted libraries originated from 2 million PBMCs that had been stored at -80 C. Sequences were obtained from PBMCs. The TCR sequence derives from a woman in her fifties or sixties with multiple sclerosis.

DNA of the CDR3: TGTGCCAGCAGTTTTGGGGGTCCGAACACTGAAGCTTTCTTT. Protein product: CASSFGGPNTEAFF. V is TRBV12-3 or TRBV12-4 and J is TRBJ1-1; the D gene is possibly TRBD1 (5 bases). With 3 bases removed from V and 1 base from J, the gap between germline ends came to 9 bases. The CDR3 has 14 residues.